The entry below gives a single T cell receptor beta chain sequence along with its context. CD45RO-negative CD8 cells positively selected for CCR7 made up the naive population, which excluded terminally differentiated effector memory CD45RA+ cells. This sample is drawn from a study of shared clonotypes between healthy human individuals. The V end lost 5 bases, the J end lost 2 bases, and 13 bases lay between the germline ends. Germline assignment: CDR1 KGHSH and CDR2 LQKENI. This CDR3 is 14 amino acids long. Source study methods: Without quality scores, immunoSEQ junctional reads could not be filtered like full-length reads. Sequenced by immunoSEQ multiplex PCR; TCRdb stores in-frame clones only, minus some. V and J calls and clone size are given by that table; D and trimming were obtained from the DNA. The sample yields some 2.1 million clones, roughly 95% seen once.

The rearrangement joins TRBV18 to TRBJ2-7, with unresolved D. Sequences were obtained from naive CD8+ T cells sorted from blood. The receptor's source is a man between 18 and 35 years old in good health. The CDR3 loop is CASSAGRATYEQYF. The CDR3 DNA is TGTGCCAGCTCAGCCGGCCGGGCGACCTACGAGCAGTACTTC.